What follows are 27 T cell receptor beta chains derived from one specimen sequenced in a study of CD4 and CD8 cells across lung adenocarcinoma regions. In TCRdb, the PCR reads were re-called with MiXCR into one record per CDR3 protein. The sample holds 25,000 or so distinct CDR3 sequences, roughly half seen once. The sample comprised CD4+ T cells from the center of a lung tumor. The receptors come from a male donor with lung adenocarcinoma. The CD4 and CD8 labels of this study may be unreliable.

V usage is TRBV12-3 or TRBV12-4 and J usage is TRBJ2-5; D is possibly TRBD1 or TRBD2 (6 bases each). There are 14 residues in the CDR3. CDR3 amino acids: CAGVGGRDQETQYF. The CDR3 nucleotides read TGTGCGGGCGTCGGGGGCCGGGACCAAGAGACCCAGTACTTC.

This clonotype was detected many times. The chain has TRBV27 and TRBJ1-5; 7 nucleotides line up with TRBD1. The trim removed 0 bases at V and 6 bases at J, leaving 2 bases unmatched. The germline V gene has CDR1 MNHEY and CDR2 SMNVEV (reference sequence). The CDR3 sequence is 14 residues long. CDR3 in amino acids: CASSLSHRGQPQHF. In nucleotides, the CDR3 is TGTGCCAGCAGTTTATCCCACAGGGGTCAGCCCCAGCATTTT.

The sample holds a few counts of this clonotype. A read error may produce the germline difference seen at one junction end. The chain recombines TRBV6-1 with TRBJ2-3; TRBD1 is a possible D gene (6 bases). The CDR3 contains 15 residues. The germline gives CDR1 MNHNS, CDR2 SASEGT. The CDR3 nucleotides read TGTGCCAGCAGACTCCAGGCTGGAATTCCAGGGGCGCAGTTTTTT. This gives the protein CASRLQAGIPGAQFF.

The chain recombines TRBV25-1 with TRBJ2-3, with D hard to call. Trimming took off 3 bases at V and 1 base at J, with 2 bases between the two ends. CDR1 is MGHDK and CDR2 is SYGVNS in the germline V gene. This CDR3 is built from 12 residues. CDR3 nucleotide sequence: TGTGCCAGCAGTGACCGCACAGATACGCAGTATTTT. Its protein product is CASSDRTDTQYF.

There are a few counts of this clonotype. The chain links TRBV4-2 to TRBJ2-3; 11 nucleotides match TRBD2. V shed 2 bases, J shed 2 bases, and the junction held 3 bases outside the gene matches. The CDR3 is 16 amino acids. Per the germline V gene, CDR1 is LGHNA and CDR2 is YNFKEQ. CDR3 in amino acids: CASSQKLAGDTDTQYF. The CDR3 DNA sequence: TGTGCCAGCAGCCAAAAACTAGCGGGAGACACAGATACGCAGTATTTT.

V gene TRBV20-1 combines with J gene TRBJ2-1; perhaps TRBD1 as D (6 bases). Trimming shortened V by 2 bases and J by 4 bases, and 27 bases separated the two germline ends. CDR3 length: 19 amino acids. Germline V gives CDR1 DFQATT, CDR2 SNEGSKA (reference sequence). The chain's CDR3 is CSARPREKVGGEEYNEQFF. In DNA form, the CDR3 reads TGCAGTGCTAGACCTCGCGAAAAGGTAGGGGGAGAAGAGTACAATGAGCAGTTCTTC.

On this clonotype: The junction does not match germline at one end; this may be a read error. The chain employs TRBV27 and TRBJ2-4; 7 bases are a match to TRBD2. Germline V gene data show CDR1 as MNHEY and CDR2 as SMNVEV (reference sequence). The CDR3 has 13 residues. The CDR3 DNA follows: TGTGCCAGGGAGCGGGGCGCCAAAGATACGCAGTATTTC. It specifies CARERGAKDTQYF.

Worth noting for this clonotype: At one of its ends the junction is not consistent with the germline gene, which may arise from a read error. The chain carries TRBV11-2 and TRBJ2-3; 9 positions match TRBD1. The CDR3 is 16 amino acids. Germline-derived CDR1 and CDR2 are SGHAT and FQNNGV. The CDR3: CASSHDRGRITETQYF. DNA for the CDR3: TGTGCCAGCAGCCACGACAGGGGGAGAATCACAGAGACCCAGTATTTC.

The rearrangement uses TRBV10-3 and TRBJ2-2; TRBD2 might be the D (6 bases). The last part of the DNA fits TRBJ2-3 better; the J call may be wrong. The CDR3 loop spans 15 amino acids. Germline values: CDR1 ENHRY, CDR2 SYGVKD. The CDR3 loop reads CALGLQSVITGTQYF. The CDR3 DNA reads TGTGCCCTGGGACTCCAGTCTGTGATCACCGGGACGCAGTATTTT.

In its sample, this clonotype was seen a few times. The chain employs TRBV7-3 and TRBJ2-1; D not certain. The CDR3 extends over 15 amino acids. CDR1 is SGHTA, CDR2 FQGTGA, per germline. The ends were cut back, 2 bases at V and 5 bases at J, with 13 bases in the middle. This CDR3 is CASSLLGPSNNEQFF. For the CDR3, the DNA is TGTGCCAGCAGCTTACTTGGACCCTCGAACAATGAGCAGTTCTTC.

The chain uses TRBV27 and TRBJ2-1, with TRBD2 identical over 12 bases. Germline assignment: CDR1 MNHEY and CDR2 SMNVEV (reference sequence). V dropped 4 bases and J dropped 0; count of bases not matched to a gene: 13. The length of the CDR3 is 20 residues. CDR3 sequence reads: CASSSTKGTSGRSSYNEQFF. Here the CDR3 DNA reads TGTGCCAGCAGTTCGACCAAAGGGACTAGCGGGCGTAGCTCCTACAATGAGCAGTTCTTC.

With regard to this clonotype: A junction end diverges from the germline sequence, so it may reflect a read error. The chain couples TRBV6-1 to TRBJ2-3, with D perhaps TRBD2 (6 bases). The CDR3 is 16 amino acids. Germline-derived CDR1 and CDR2 are MNHNS and SASEGT. CDR3 loop: CASSGLWGGKYDAQYF. Here the CDR3 DNA reads TGTGCCAGCAGTGGCCTATGGGGAGGCAAGTACGATGCGCAGTACTTT.

V usage is TRBV12-3 or TRBV12-4 and J usage is TRBJ1-5; no reliable D call. Trimming cost V 5 bases and J 5 bases, with 7 bases left between them. The CDR3 runs to 12 residues. CDR3: CASSPEYQPQHF. CDR3 DNA sequence: TGTGCCAGCAGTCCAGAATATCAGCCCCAGCATTTT.

This clonotype was counted at least ten times. The chain couples TRBV27 to TRBJ2-1; tentatively, D is TRBD2 (5 bases). The end of the DNA is better explained by TRBJ2-7, so the J call may be wrong. From germline, CDR1 is MNHEY and CDR2 SMNVEV (reference sequence). The CDR3 sequence is 13 residues long. CDR3 DNA sequence: TGTGCCAGCGGCTTCCGGGGTCGGCACGAGCAGTACTTC. Its protein product is CASGFRGRHEQYF.

This clonotype was found a few times. The chain employs TRBV27 and TRBJ2-1; 9 bases agree with TRBD1. The CDR3 spans 13 residues. Germline V CDR1 and CDR2: MNHEY, SMNVEV (reference sequence). V was clipped by 5 bases and J by 4 bases; unmatched bases: 0. The CDR3 DNA is TGTGCCAGCAGTGACAGGGGGTACAATGAGCAGTTCTTC. Protein product: CASSDRGYNEQFF.

Worth noting for this clonotype: A read error is possible here, since a much larger clone lies one base away. This chain connects TRBV4-2 to TRBJ2-5, with 7 bases matching TRBD1. CDR3 length: 15 residues. Germline V gene sequence: CDR1 LGHNA, CDR2 YNFKEQ. CDR3 sequence: CASSQPDRAPEAQYF. Written as DNA, the CDR3 is TGTGCCAGCAGCCAACCTGACAGGGCCCCAGAGGCCCAGTACTTC.

This clonotype was counted a few times. The chain employs TRBV11-1 and TRBJ2-1; 8 bases are shared with TRBD2. CDR1 is SGHAT, CDR2 FQDESV, per germline (reference sequence). The ends lost 4 bases at V and 9 bases at J; junction bases unmatched: 17. There are 17 residues in the CDR3. The CDR3 region has the DNA TGTGCCAGCAGCTCCCCCGCCGGGACTAGAGCTCAGGGTGAGCAGTTCTTC. Amino acids: CASSSPAGTRAQGEQFF.

In its sample, this clonotype was seen once. The junction does not match germline at one end; this may be a read error. The rearrangement uses TRBV10-2 and TRBJ2-3, with TRBD2 matching over 9 bases. The CDR3 has 19 residues. The V gene's germline CDR1 is WSHSY and CDR2 SAAADI. The DNA of the CDR3 is TGCGCCAGCAGGACCGGGACGGGGCGGGGGGGCGGGGGCCAAGAGACGCAGTACTTT. It is translated as CASRTGTGRGGGGQETQYF.

This clonotype was detected ten times or more. The chain couples TRBV7-2 to TRBJ2-5; weak D call: TRBD1 (5 bases). CDR1 and CDR2 from the germline V gene are SGHTA and FQGNSA. This CDR3 is built from 13 residues. V dropped 0 bases and J dropped 4 bases, with 6 bases sitting between them. CDR3 coding DNA: TGTGCCAGCAGCTTAGCGCAGGGAGAGACCCAGTACTTC. It specifies CASSLAQGETQYF.

This clonotype was observed many times. This chain joins TRBV6-5 and TRBJ2-7; TRBD2 agrees at 10 bases. CDR1 is MNHEY, CDR2 SVGAGI, per germline. The CDR3 length is 14 residues. V was pared by 2 bases and J by 4 bases, with 2 bases of the junction left unmatched. The chain's CDR3 is CASSYASGSYEQYF. CDR3 bases: TGTGCCAGCAGTTACGCTAGCGGGAGTTACGAGCAGTACTTC.

The sample holds many counts of this clonotype. This chain uses TRBV10-1 with TRBJ2-5, with a weak D call TRBD2 (5 bases). Germline V gives CDR1 WNHNN, CDR2 SYGVQD (reference sequence). V was pared by 6 bases and J by 5 bases, with 7 bases between. The CDR3 runs to 11 residues. The CDR3 bases are TGCGCCAGCAGGGGCGGGGAGACCCAGTACTTC. This gives the protein CASRGGETQYF.

In regard to this clonotype: One end of the junction fails to match germline, which may point to a read error. The rearrangement uses TRBV10-2 and TRBJ2-3; 10 bases align to TRBD1. Germline-derived CDR1 and CDR2 are WSHSY and SAAADI. The CDR3 has 14 residues. CDR3 loop: CASKMGTGEDTQYF. CDR3 nucleotides: TGTGCCAGCAAAATGGGGACAGGGGAAGATACGCAGTATTTC.

With respect to this clonotype: A read error may produce the germline difference seen at one junction end. V is TRBV27 and J is TRBJ2-3; a possible D gene is TRBD2 (6 bases). CDR1 and CDR2 (germline): MNHEY, SMNVEV (reference sequence). The CDR3 extends over 16 amino acids. The CDR3 sequence is CASSLTGVSVKDMQYF. CDR3 DNA sequence: TGTGCCAGCAGCTTAACGGGGGTTTCAGTCAAAGATATGCAGTATTTT.

The gene calls are TRBV6-1 and TRBJ2-1; no firm D call. The end of the DNA is better explained by TRBJ2-7, so the J call may be wrong. CDR1 is MNHNS, CDR2 SASEGT, per germline. CDR3 size: 14 residues. CDR3 bases: TGTGCCAGCAGTCGCCTTTGTGGCGTCAATGAGCAGTACTTC. This encodes CASSRLCGVNEQYF.

The V and J genes are TRBV4-2 and TRBJ2-1; the D gene is possibly TRBD1 (6 bases). The closer fit of TRBJ2-5 to the DNA end suggests the J call may be wrong. From germline, CDR1 is LGHNA and CDR2 YNFKEQ. The CDR3 length is 16 residues. The CDR3 loop is CASSQTTGTGQETQYF. In DNA form, the CDR3 reads TGTGCCAGCAGCCAGACCACAGGGACGGGGCAGGAGACCCAGTACTTC.

The chain joins TRBV7-6 to TRBJ2-1; D is possibly TRBD1 or TRBD2 (5 bases each). The J call may be incorrect, as the DNA end agrees better with TRBJ2-5. The CDR3 extends over 16 amino acids. Germline V lookup: CDR1 SGHVS, CDR2 FNYEAQ. The CDR3 is CASASAGRRGPDTQYF. In DNA, the CDR3 is TGTGCCAGCGCGTCGGCCGGGCGCCGGGGCCCAGATACCCAGTACTTC.

This chain connects TRBV6-1 to TRBJ2-1; D is ambiguous. The DNA end favors TRBJ2-7, so the J call may be wrong. Germline CDR1 and CDR2: MNHNS and SASEGT. There are 13 residues in the CDR3. The CDR3 here is CASSPGHSYEQYF. CDR3 DNA sequence: TGTGCCAGCAGTCCGGGCCACTCCTACGAGCAGTACTTC.